This TCR beta chain emerged from a study of blood T cell repertoires in COVID-19. Study at large: PBMCs, B-cell-depleted T cells, or T cells were the source of the cDNA or gDNA that made up the material.

How the authors handled the data: Amplification from reference gene primers served as the basis for estimated nucleated cell counts. Some clones are missing from TCRdb's copy, which holds only in-frame ones; the method was immunoSEQ multiplex PCR. The V and J calls and clone size come from that table; D and trimming were worked out from the DNA. The sample has 200,000 to 250,000 clones, more than 80% seen once. In Cohort 3, a recovered donor had either two negative PCRs, clearance, or symptom resolution. The CDR3 has 14 residues. Per the germline V gene, CDR1 is SQVTM and CDR2 is ANQGSEA. V lost 7 bases to trimming and J lost 1 base; unmatched junction nucleotides: 9.

Specimen: PBMCs or T cells enriched from blood (not recorded which). The rearrangement links TRBV29-1 to TRBJ1-1, with 7 nucleotides matching TRBD1. This clonotype originated in a man aged 35-49 years who had recovered from COVID-19. CDR3 bases: TGCAGCGGCCAGGGGGGACAAAAGAACACTGAAGCTTTCTTT. Encoded protein: CSGQGGQKNTEAFF.